The rows below give T cell receptor beta chains drawn from one sample of a study of blood T cell repertoires in COVID-19. The assay was immunoSEQ multiplex PCR, and TCRdb's table has in-frame clones only and misses some. The data contain around 300,000 clones, approximately 85% of them singletons. The material sequenced was peripheral blood. The receptors derive from a human donor in a cohort sampled during active COVID-19. Both conserved end residues are part of each CDR3. D genes are given only for firm matches. Size tells how often a clone was seen (once, few, many) or the class of an expanded clone, and some rows leave it out.

TRBD1,.,TRBV6-1,17,TRBJ2-7,CASSEAIMGQGLFEQYF,TGTGCCAGCAGTGAAGCGATTATGGGACAGGGGTTGTTCGAGCAGTACTTC
TRBD1,.,TRBV5-6,14,TRBJ1-2,CASSPDRDGYGYTF,TGTGCCAGCAGCCCAGACAGGGATGGATATGGCTACACCTTC
TRBD1,.,TRBV5-4,17,TRBJ2-3,CASGDVQGKSVSDTQYF,TGTGCCAGCGGGGACGTACAGGGGAAGAGTGTTTCAGATACGCAGTATTTT
.,.,TRBV7-3,13,TRBJ1-1,CASSPRRDTEAFF,TGTGCCAGCAGCCCACGGAGGGACACTGAAGCTTTCTTT
TRBD2,few,TRBV6-6,17,TRBJ2-7,CASSRGLAGGHPYEQYF,TGTGCCAGCAGCCGAGGACTAGCGGGGGGCCATCCCTACGAGCAGTACTTC
.,.,TRBV2,13,TRBJ2-7,CASNGGTDYEQYF,TGTGCCAGCAACGGGGGTACCGACTACGAGCAGTACTTC
TRBD2,.,TRBV5-1,15,TRBJ2-7,CASSPTGGAPVEQYF,TGCGCCAGCAGCCCGACGGGGGGGGCACCTGTCGAGCAGTACTTC
TRBD1,.,TRBV2,19,TRBJ1-2,CASSAPPGTGNYGDYGYTF,TGTGCCAGCAGTGCGCCCCCCGGGACAGGGAATTATGGCGACTATGGCTACACCTTC
.,.,TRBV6-5,14,TRBJ1-1,CASSYARAVTEAFF,TGTGCCAGCAGTTACGCCAGGGCGGTCACTGAAGCTTTCTTT
TRBD1,.,TRBV5-1,16,TRBJ1-4,CASSLVGDRGGEKLFF,TGCGCCAGCAGCTTGGTAGGGGACAGGGGCGGTGAAAAACTGTTTTTT
TRBD1,.,TRBV3-1/TRBV3-2,13,TRBJ2-4,CASSQRGQNIQYF,TGTGCCAGCAGCCAAAGGGGGCAAAACATTCAGTACTTC
TRBD1,.,TRBV7-9,14,TRBJ2-7,CASSVGQGPYEQYF,TGTGCCAGCAGCGTAGGACAGGGCCCCTACGAGCAGTACTTC
.,.,TRBV5-4,16,TRBJ2-3,CASSLGLAGVTDTQYF,TGTGCCAGCAGCTTGGGATTGGCAGGGGTTACAGATACGCAGTATTTT
.,once,TRBV6-2/TRBV6-3,17,TRBJ1-5,CASSYQRGGMGNQPQHF,TGTGCCAGCAGTTATCAACGGGGAGGGATGGGCAATCAGCCCCAGCATTTT
.,.,TRBV3-1/TRBV3-2,16,TRBJ2-7,CASSQDLSGNSYEQYF,TGTGCCAGCAGCCAAGATCTTTCAGGTAACTCCTACGAGCAGTACTTC
.,.,TRBV30,13,TRBJ1-2,CAWTTGQGGGYTF,TGTGCCTGGACAACTGGGCAGGGAGGTGGCTACACCTTC
TRBD1,.,TRBV15,15,TRBJ2-5,CATSRSVTGGETQYF,TGTGCCACCAGCAGATCGGTCACAGGGGGTGAGACCCAGTACTTC
TRBD1,.,TRBV5-4,13,TRBJ2-7,CASSHTDRGEQYF,TGTGCCAGCAGCCACACCGACAGGGGCGAGCAGTACTTC
.,few,TRBV2,11,TRBJ1-2,CASTRRRGYTF,TGTGCCAGCACAAGGAGGAGAGGCTACACCTTC
.,.,TRBV7-9,14,TRBJ1-1,CASSLVLGGTEAFF,TGTGCCAGCAGCTTAGTCTTGGGGGGCACTGAAGCTTTCTTT